A selection of T cell receptor beta chains follows, all from one sample in a study of Ad26.COV2.S vaccination and SARS-CoV-2 variants. The data were produced by immunoSEQ multiplex PCR, yet TCRdb's version contains in-frame clones alone and is incomplete. The sample consists of over 450,000 clones, 80% to 90% of them appearing once. Specimen: peripheral blood, collected in a trial of Ad26.COV2.S vaccine versus placebo. These receptor sequences come from a person between 18 and 65 years old who received the Ad26.COV2.S COVID-19 vaccine or a placebo. Each CDR3 is given with its conserved first and last residue. A D gene is named only where the DNA matches it firmly. Clone size is given for some rows only: seen once, a few or many times, or a class if the clone is expanded.

d_call,v_call,j_call,clone_size,cdr3_aa,cdr3_nt
TRBD1,TRBV5-1,TRBJ2-3,-,CASRSGTGGTDTQYF,TGCGCCAGCAGGTCCGGGACAGGGGGGACAGATACGCAGTATTTT
-,TRBV6-5,TRBJ2-5,-,CASRGSNRETQYF,TGTGCCAGCAGGGGGTCCAACAGGGAGACCCAGTACTTC
TRBD1,TRBV20-1,TRBJ2-3,-,CSASGDRGSFLTDTQYF,TGCAGTGCTAGTGGGGACAGGGGAAGTTTCCTCACAGATACGCAGTATTTT
TRBD1,TRBV28,TRBJ1-2,-,CASGGGGGIRYGYTF,TGTGCCAGCGGTGGAGGGGGCGGGATACGGTATGGCTACACCTTC
-,TRBV7-8,TRBJ1-5,-,CASSLVGNQPQHF,TGTGCCAGCAGCTTAGTGGGTAATCAGCCCCAGCATTTT
-,TRBV7-3,TRBJ2-1,-,CASSLTSNGLMGYEQFF,TGTGCCAGCAGCTTAACAAGTAATGGACTGATGGGCTATGAGCAGTTCTTC
-,TRBV24-1,TRBJ2-5,-,CATSGGFEETQYF,TGTGCCACCAGTGGCGGGTTTGAAGAGACCCAGTACTTC
TRBD2,TRBV18,TRBJ2-2,-,CASSPKGLAANTGELFF,TGTGCCAGCTCACCAAAAGGACTAGCGGCGAACACCGGGGAGCTGTTTTTT
-,TRBV6-6,TRBJ1-5,few,CASSYGDGSNQPQHF,TGTGCCAGCAGTTACGGTGACGGGAGCAATCAGCCCCAGCATTTT
-,TRBV4-3,TRBJ2-7,once,CASSYLGDIPIYEQYF,TGCGCCAGCTCTTACCTGGGGGACATCCCAATCTACGAGCAGTACTTC
-,TRBV5-1,TRBJ2-7,-,CASSLALGEQYF,TGCGCCAGCAGCTTGGCCCTCGGTGAGCAGTACTTC
TRBD1,TRBV6-1,TRBJ2-7,-,CASSEVTGNSYEQYF,TGTGCCAGCAGTGAAGTGACAGGGAACTCCTACGAGCAGTACTTC
-,TRBV6-5,TRBJ1-4,-,CASSYGPGGYEKLFF,TGTGCCAGCAGTTACGGTCCTGGGGGGTACGAAAAACTGTTTTTT
-,TRBV7-2,TRBJ2-2,-,CASSSGQVANTGELFF,TGTGCCAGCAGCTCAGGTCAGGTGGCGAACACCGGGGAGCTGTTTTTT
TRBD1,TRBV3-1/TRBV3-2,TRBJ2-7,-,CASSQALGQGQYF,TGTGCCAGCAGCCAAGCTCTAGGACAGGGGCAGTACTTC
-,TRBV5-8,TRBJ2-3,-,CASSLAISLDTQYF,TGTGCCAGCAGCTTGGCAATCTCTCTCGATACGCAGTATTTT
-,TRBV12-3/TRBV12-4,TRBJ1-1,-,CASSTLGIAEAFF,TGTGCCAGCAGCACCCTAGGAATCGCTGAAGCTTTCTTT
-,TRBV6-5,TRBJ1-5,-,CASSYGGSQPQHF,TGTGCCAGCAGTTACGGGGGGTCCCAGCCCCAGCATTTT
-,TRBV21-1,TRBJ2-5,-,CASSMRPRRRETQYF,TGTGCCAGCAGCATGCGACCCCGACGTCGGGAGACCCAGTACTTC
-,TRBV20-1,TRBJ1-1,-,CSAMPGPAFF,TGCAGTGCTATGCCGGGACCGGCTTTCTTT
-,TRBV2,TRBJ1-6,once,CASSARRQLSNSPLHF,TGTGCCAGCAGTGCCCGCCGACAGCTGAGCAATTCACCCCTCCACTTT
TRBD2,TRBV19,TRBJ2-7,-,CASSTSGGEQYF,TGTGCCAGTAGTACCTCGGGGGGGGAGCAGTACTTC
-,TRBV7-9,TRBJ2-5,few,CASSPGDLYQETQYF,TGTGCCAGCAGCCCAGGGGACCTGTACCAAGAGACCCAGTACTTC
TRBD2,TRBV9,TRBJ2-1,-,CASSPRVAGGTSSYNEQFF,TGTGCCAGCAGCCCCAGGGTAGCGGGGGGGACGAGCTCCTACAATGAGCAGTTCTTC
-,TRBV18,TRBJ2-7,-,CASSPGRYYEQYF,TGTGCCAGCTCACCGGGACGGTACTACGAGCAGTACTTC
-,TRBV6-5,TRBJ1-2,-,CAIWTAVDGYTF,TGTGCCATTTGGACAGCCGTGGATGGCTACACCTTC
-,TRBV30,TRBJ2-1,-,CAWSRGGSNEQFF,TGTGCCTGGAGTAGGGGCGGATCTAATGAGCAGTTCTTC
TRBD2,TRBV5-1,TRBJ2-1,-,CASSFETSGSPEQFF,TGCGCCAGCAGCTTTGAAACTAGCGGGAGTCCTGAGCAGTTCTTC
-,TRBV29-1,TRBJ2-1,-,CSVYRDPYNEQFF,TGCAGCGTATACAGGGACCCCTACAATGAGCAGTTCTTC